Below, 15 T cell receptor beta chains from the same sample are listed, as sequenced in a study of blood T cell repertoires in COVID-19. Using immunoSEQ multiplex PCR, the repertoire was profiled, and TCRdb retains in-frame clones only, with some absent. The repertoire holds around 260,000 clones, with over 65% as singletons. The sequencing sample was made of peripheral blood. These receptors were taken from a man in his 60s who had recovered from COVID-19.

The chain couples TRBV5-1 to TRBJ2-3; D perhaps matches TRBD1 (5 bases). Germline V gene sequence: CDR1 SGHRS, CDR2 YFSETQ. This CDR3 has 14 amino acids. The germline V and J ends were trimmed by 0 bases and 6 bases, with 11 bases remaining between them. The CDR3 protein is CASSLEGFRDTQYF. The CDR3 bases are TGCGCCAGCAGCTTGGAGGGGTTCAGGGATACGCAGTATTTT.

In this sample, this clone turned up once. This chain uses TRBV5-4 with TRBJ2-7, with TRBD1 identical over 11 bases. V lost 0 bases, J lost 7 bases, and 3 bases stayed unmatched. This CDR3 has 14 amino acids. The V gene's germline CDR1 is SGHNT and CDR2 YYREEE (reference sequence). In DNA, the CDR3 is TGTGCCAGCAGCTTGGAGGACAGGGGGCGAGAGCAGTACTTC. Translating it yields CASSLEDRGREQYF.

The V gene is TRBV6-1, the J gene TRBJ2-7; D unclear. This CDR3 has 15 amino acids. Per germline, CDR1 MNHNS and CDR2 SASEGT. Trimming took 0 bases from V and 1 from J, leaving 10 bases between them. The CDR3 DNA reads as TGTGCCAGCAGTGAAGCGTGGCAGAAGTCCTACGAGCAGTACTTC. Its translation is CASSEAWQKSYEQYF.

This clone came up a few times. The chain is built from TRBV14 and TRBJ1-1, with 8 bases that match TRBD1. Germline values: CDR1 SGHDN, CDR2 FVKESK. The CDR3 spans 15 residues. J lost 0 bases, V lost 6 bases, and 6 bases had no gene match. The CDR3 loop is CASRLTGGLNTEAFF. The CDR3, as DNA: TGTGCCAGCAGGCTCACAGGGGGTTTGAACACTGAAGCTTTCTTT.

The V gene is TRBV6-5, the J gene TRBJ2-2; D is unclear. The CDR3 totals 13 residues. CDR1 and CDR2 from the germline V gene are MNHEY and SVGAGI. The V end lost 5 bases, the J end lost 8 bases, and 12 bases lay between the germline ends. CDR3 DNA sequence: TGTGCCAGCAGTAACGACGGGTTTGGGGAGCTGTTTTTT. Protein product: CASSNDGFGELFF.

The rearrangement uses TRBV30 and TRBJ1-2, with D uncertain. The CDR3 has 10 residues. V dropped 6 bases and J dropped 8 bases, with 10 bases sitting between them. Germline CDR1 GTSNPN, CDR2 SVGIG (reference sequence). The DNA of the CDR3 is TGTGCCTGTGCCCCCGGGGGCTACACCTTC. It encodes CACAPGGYTF.

The chain has TRBV10-2 and TRBJ2-3, with D tentatively TRBD1 (6 bases). The CDR3 consists of 13 residues. Germline CDR1 is WSHSY and CDR2 is SAAADI. V lost 4 bases to trimming and J lost 2 bases, with 7 bases between them. The CDR3 sequence is CASSGGLTDTQYF. The CDR3, as DNA: TGCGCCAGCAGTGGGGGGCTCACAGATACGCAGTATTTT.

This sequence joins TRBV20-1 and TRBJ2-7; TRBD1 matches at 8 bases. The germline gives CDR1 DFQATT, CDR2 SNEGSKA (reference sequence). Trimming cost V 7 bases and J 6 bases; bases outside gene matches: 5. The CDR3 contains 11 residues. The CDR3 sequence is CSVDRGPEQYF. The CDR3 nucleotides read TGCAGTGTTGACAGGGGACCCGAGCAGTACTTC.

The rearrangement joins TRBV7-2 to TRBJ2-7, with 14 bases that match TRBD2. Germline lookup yields CDR1 SGHTA and CDR2 FQGNSA. V dropped 1 base and J dropped 7; count of bases not matched to a gene: 6. The CDR3 sequence is 16 residues long. This CDR3 is CASSLGLAGGLAEQYF. CDR3 coding DNA: TGTGCCAGCAGCTTAGGACTAGCGGGAGGGTTGGCAGAGCAGTACTTC.

The chain joins TRBV2 to TRBJ2-1; D not resolved. The germline CDR1 and CDR2 sequences are SNHLY and FYNNEI. Trimming cost V 8 bases and J 3 bases, with 11 bases left between them. The CDR3 has 13 amino acids. CDR3 loop: CASGSLHYNEQFF. The CDR3, as DNA: TGTGCCAGCGGCTCACTACACTACAATGAGCAGTTCTTC. The full variable domain, in which reference TRBV2 and TRBJ2-1 provide the parts outside the CDR3, is EPEVTQTPSHQVTQMGQEVILRCVPISNHLYFYWYRQILGQKVEFLVSFYNNEISEKSEIFDDQFSVERPDGSNFTLKIRSTKLEDSAMYFCASGSLHYNEQFFGPGTRLTVL.

This clone appeared once. The CDR3 coding sequence is TGCGCCAGCAGCCTTGGCCTAGCGGCGATCCAAGAGACCCAGTACTTC. Translated: CASSLGLAAIQETQYF. The V call is TRBV5-1, the J call TRBJ2-5, with 7 bases lining up with TRBD2. V dropped 4 bases and J dropped 1; count of bases not matched to a gene: 10. The V gene's germline CDR1 is SGHRS and CDR2 YFSETQ. The CDR3 extends over 16 amino acids.

This sequence joins TRBV19 and TRBJ1-4; tentative D call: TRBD1 (5 bases). This CDR3 has 12 amino acids. V lost 2 bases to trimming and J lost 8 bases, with 6 bases between them. Per germline, CDR1 LNHDA and CDR2 SQIVND (reference sequence). This CDR3 reads CASSIRTEKLFF. The DNA for the CDR3 is TGTGCCAGTAGTATACGGACAGAAAAACTGTTTTTT.

V is TRBV29-1 and J is TRBJ1-1; D perhaps matches TRBD1 (6 bases). The length of the CDR3 is 13 residues. The germline V and J ends were trimmed by 4 bases and 1 base, with 10 bases remaining between them. The germline V gene has CDR1 SQVTM and CDR2 ANQGSEA. The CDR3, as DNA: TGCAGCGTTGGCACAGGGCAGAACACTGAAGCTTTCTTT. Translating it yields CSVGTGQNTEAFF.

J is TRBJ1-1 and V is TRBV5-1, with 7 bases aligning to TRBD1. This CDR3 comprises 15 residues. The germline V gene has CDR1 SGHRS and CDR2 YFSETQ. V was pared by 4 bases and J by 5 bases, with 11 bases of the junction left unmatched. The CDR3 region has the DNA TGCGCCAGCAGCGTGGACAGGACGAAAAGGACTGAAGCTTTCTTT. It specifies CASSVDRTKRTEAFF.

The J gene is TRBJ1-4, the V gene TRBV27, with D possibly being TRBD1 (5 bases). V was shortened by 2 bases and J by 7 bases, with 11 bases between the two germline ends. The CDR3 consists of 14 residues. Germline V gene lookup returns CDR1 MNHEY and CDR2 SMNVEV (reference sequence). The CDR3 DNA sequence: TGTGCCAGCAGTTTAAGACAGTGGGGTGAAAAACTGTTTTTT. It encodes CASSLRQWGEKLFF. Filled out from reference TRBV27 and TRBJ1-4, the complete variable domain reads EAQVTQNPRYLITVTGKKLTVTCSQNMNHEYMSWYRQDPGLGLRQIYYSMNVEVTDKGDVPEGYKVSRKEKRNFPLILESPSPNQTSLYFCASSLRQWGEKLFFGSGTQLSVL.